The 17 T cell receptor beta chains below all came from one sample that was sequenced in a study of regulatory T cells. These receptors are not linked to any known antigen. Points from the study as a whole: In CD3G-deficient patients, conventional CD4+ T cells were enriched for hydrophobic CDR3 residues at positions 6 and 7.

Primers: 52 TRBV forward and 13 TRBJ reverse. This table comes from immunoSEQ multiplex PCR, and its TCRdb copy is limited to in-frame clones, with some not included. The data contain nearly 30,000 clones, approximately 90% of them singletons. The specimen sequenced was conventional CD4+ T cells sorted from blood. The origin of the receptors is a person aged 18-30 years with CD3G deficiency.

V gene TRBV28 combines with J gene TRBJ2-7; D not resolved. V lost 2 bases to trimming and J lost 2 bases, with 7 bases between them. Per the germline V gene, CDR1 is MDHEN and CDR2 is SYDVKM. The CDR3 is made up of 13 amino acids. The CDR3 sequence is CASSLRSAYEQYF. In DNA form, the CDR3 reads TGTGCCAGCAGTTTACGGAGTGCCTACGAGCAGTACTTC.

J is TRBJ1-1 and V is TRBV10-2, with TRBD1 as a possible D gene (5 bases). The CDR3 runs 14 residues. CDR1 is WSHSY and CDR2 is SAAADI in the germline V gene. Trimming shortened V by 2 bases and J by 3 bases, and 10 bases separated the two germline ends. The CDR3 DNA follows: TGCGCCAGCAGTGAGCGGGGGAGGGACACTGAAGCTTTCTTT. Its translation is CASSERGRDTEAFF.

The chain joins TRBV6-1 to TRBJ2-7; D gene uncertain. The V gene's germline CDR1 is MNHNS and CDR2 SASEGT. CDR3 length: 13 residues. With 1 base removed from V and 2 bases from J, the gap between germline ends came to 6 bases. CDR3 in amino acids: CASSEGHPYEQYF. DNA for the CDR3: TGTGCCAGCAGTGAAGGACACCCCTACGAGCAGTACTTC.

The CDR3 region has the DNA TGTGCCTGGTCGCCAGGGTCCTACAATGAGCAGTTCTTC. This encodes CAWSPGSYNEQFF. The chain carries TRBV30 and TRBJ2-1, with D maybe TRBD1 (5 bases). Trimming stripped 5 bases from V and 1 base from J, with 9 bases between. Germline V gene lookup returns CDR1 GTSNPN and CDR2 SVGIG (reference sequence). The CDR3 contains 13 residues. Variable domain in full (rest from reference TRBV30 and TRBJ2-1): SQTIHQWPATLVQPVGSPLSLECTVEGTSNPNLYWYRQAAGRGLQLLFYSVGIGQISSEVPQNLSASRPQDRQFILSSKKLLLSDSGFYLCAWSPGSYNEQFFGPGTRLTVL.

This clone was observed a few times. The rearrangement links TRBV5-1 to TRBJ1-2, with D maybe TRBD1 (6 bases). Germline-derived CDR1 and CDR2 are SGHRS and YFSETQ. The CDR3 length is 14 residues. The V end was cut by 4 bases, the J end by 2 bases, with 12 bases between. In nucleotides, the CDR3 is TGCGCCAGCAGCCACGGGACATCGAACTATGGCTACACCTTC. Its protein is CASSHGTSNYGYTF. Full variable domain (outside the CDR3, taken from reference TRBV5-1 and TRBJ1-2): KAGVTQTPRYLIKTRGQQVTLSCSPISGHRSVSWYQQTPGQGLQFLFEYFSETQRNKGNFPGRFSGRQFSNSRSEMNVSTLELGDSALYLCASSHGTSNYGYTFGSGTRLTVV.

The CDR3 sequence: CASRSWVSSYEQYV. CDR3 coding DNA: TGTGCCAGCAGAAGCTGGGTTAGCTCCTACGAGCAGTACGTC. The chain joins TRBV6-1 to TRBJ2-7; no firm D call. CDR3 size: 14 residues. Germline V gives CDR1 MNHNS, CDR2 SASEGT. Trimming left V 6 bases short and J 0 bases short, with 12 bases between.

The chain uses TRBV10-3 and TRBJ2-7, with D possibly being TRBD1 or TRBD2 (5 bases each). Germline V gene data show CDR1 as ENHRY and CDR2 as SYGVKD. The CDR3 is made up of 13 amino acids. The V and J ends lost 4 bases and 3 bases respectively, with 10 bases between them. This CDR3 reads CAISGGDGYEQYF. DNA of the CDR3: TGTGCCATCAGTGGAGGGGACGGCTACGAGCAGTACTTC.

In this sample, this clone turned up once. The chain combines TRBV28 with TRBJ1-3; 8 nucleotides agree with TRBD1. The CDR3 consists of 13 residues. J was trimmed by 8 bases and V by 4 bases; bases with no gene match: 4. From germline, CDR1 is MDHEN and CDR2 SYDVKM. In DNA, the CDR3 is TGTGCCAGCAGTTCCGGACAGGGACACACCATATATTTT. As protein: CASSSGQGHTIYF. Filled out from reference TRBV28 and TRBJ1-3, the complete variable domain reads DVKVTQSSRYLVKRTGEKVFLECVQDMDHENMFWYRQDPGLGLRLIYFSYDVKMKEKGDIPEGYSVSREKKERFSLILESASTNQTSMYLCASSSGQGHTIYFGEGSWLTVV.

The J gene is TRBJ2-7, the V gene TRBV28; D ambiguous. CDR3 length: 16 residues. Germline CDR1 is MDHEN and CDR2 is SYDVKM. V shed 5 bases and J shed 0 bases, with 17 bases lying between them. CDR3 coding DNA: TGTGCCAGCAGTGTGACGACAAAGAGGAGCTCCTACGAGCAGTACTTC. Translating gives CASSVTTKRSSYEQYF.

The chain carries TRBV6-1 and TRBJ2-1, with TRBD2 identical over 8 bases. V gave up 0 bases and J gave up 7 bases; unmatched junction bases: 11. Germline CDR1 is MNHNS and CDR2 is SASEGT. The CDR3 totals 17 residues. CDR3 sequence (DNA): TGTGCCAGCAGTGAAGCGGAAGGGCTAGCGGGCGCAAATGAGCAGTTCTTC. Encoded protein: CASSEAEGLAGANEQFF.

CDR3 nucleotide sequence: TGCGCCAGCAGCTGGACCGGGACTAGCGGCAACACCGGGGAGCTGTTTTTT. Translated: CASSWTGTSGNTGELFF. The chain couples TRBV5-1 to TRBJ2-2; 11 nucleotides align to TRBD2. The CDR3 consists of 17 residues. The V and J ends lost 3 bases and 2 bases, in that order; junction bases with no gene match: 6. Germline CDR1 reads SGHRS; CDR2 reads YFSETQ.

This clone was recorded only once. The chain combines TRBV11-2 with TRBJ2-7, with D hard to call. V gave up 1 base and J gave up 7 bases, with 14 bases separating them. The germline V gene encodes CDR1 SGHAT and CDR2 FQNNGV. The CDR3 runs 14 residues. The CDR3 reads CASSLGVPGAEQYF. The CDR3 nucleotides read TGTGCCAGCAGCTTAGGGGTCCCTGGAGCGGAGCAGTACTTC.

The chain has TRBV19 and TRBJ1-5; possible D gene TRBD1, 5 bases. Germline values: CDR1 LNHDA, CDR2 SQIVND (reference sequence). The CDR3 length is 12 residues. V was pared by 5 bases and J by 6 bases, with 8 bases between. CDR3 residues: CASSSGPQPQHF. The CDR3 DNA sequence: TGTGCCAGTAGTTCGGGACCTCAGCCCCAGCATTTT.

The chain has TRBV10-3 and TRBJ2-2; TRBD1 or TRBD2 may be the D gene (5 bases each). V lost 5 bases to trimming and J lost 2 bases, with 9 bases between them. This CDR3 comprises 14 residues. The germline V gene encodes CDR1 ENHRY and CDR2 SYGVKD. DNA for the CDR3: TGTGCCATCAGTCGGGACCTCAACACCGGGGAGCTGTTTTTT. Residues: CAISRDLNTGELFF.

The sample holds one count of this clone. This chain links TRBV5-1 with TRBJ2-1; TRBD2 matches 10 bases. The germline V gene encodes CDR1 SGHRS and CDR2 YFSETQ. The junction had 8 bases not matched to a gene; V was cut back by 4 bases and J by 7 bases. CDR3 length equals 15 residues. The CDR3 nucleotides read TGCGCCAGCAGCGACCTAGCGGGAGATAGGAATGAGCAGTTCTTC. This translates into CASSDLAGDRNEQFF.

The V gene is TRBV30, the J gene TRBJ2-1, with D tentatively TRBD1 or TRBD2 (5 bases each). Germline CDR1 reads GTSNPN; CDR2 reads SVGIG (reference sequence). CDR3 length: 14 residues. V was trimmed by 1 base and J by 0 bases, leaving 7 bases between them. The CDR3 is CAWSEGSSYNEQFF. CDR3 coding DNA: TGTGCCTGGAGTGAGGGGAGCTCCTACAATGAGCAGTTCTTC.

V gene TRBV6-1 combines with J gene TRBJ1-2; 8 bases map to TRBD1. The CDR3 length is 13 residues. Looked up from germline, CDR1 is MNHNS and CDR2 is SASEGT. V lost 5 bases, J lost 8 bases, and 7 bases stayed unmatched. DNA of the CDR3: TGTGCCAGCAGTTTTGGACAGGGCCACGGCTACACCTTC. Translation: CASSFGQGHGYTF.